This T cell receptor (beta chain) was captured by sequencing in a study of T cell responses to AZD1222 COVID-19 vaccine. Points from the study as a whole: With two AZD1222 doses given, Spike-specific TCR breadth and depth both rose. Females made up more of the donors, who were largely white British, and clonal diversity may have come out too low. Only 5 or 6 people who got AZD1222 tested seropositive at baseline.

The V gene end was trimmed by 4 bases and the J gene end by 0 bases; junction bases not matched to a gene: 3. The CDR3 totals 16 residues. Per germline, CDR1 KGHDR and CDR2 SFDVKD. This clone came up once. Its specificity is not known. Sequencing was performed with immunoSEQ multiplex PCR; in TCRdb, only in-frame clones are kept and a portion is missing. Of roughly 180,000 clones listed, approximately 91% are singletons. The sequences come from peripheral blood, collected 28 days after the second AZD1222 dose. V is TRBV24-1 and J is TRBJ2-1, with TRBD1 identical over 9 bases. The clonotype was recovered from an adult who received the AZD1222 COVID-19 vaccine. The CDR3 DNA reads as TGTGCCACCAGTGACATGGGACAGGGCTCCTACAATGAGCAGTTCTTC. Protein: CATSDMGQGSYNEQFF.